Listed below are T cell receptor beta chains from one sample, sequenced in a study of cytomegalovirus exposure and HLA in healthy donors. The repertoire was sequenced with immunoSEQ multiplex PCR; TCRdb's copy has only in-frame clones and lacks some. The sample comprises about 180,000 clones, 84% of which are singletons, and approximately 1.2% rests with the top ten. The specimen was PBMCs. These receptors were collected from a girl aged 2 to 10 in good health and CMV-seropositive. Each CDR3 is given with its conserved first and last residue. The D gene is left open where the match is weak. Size is omitted from some rows. Given values are once, few, many or a class for expanded clones.

V gene	D gene	clone size	J gene	CDR3 DNA	CDR3 protein
TRBV5-1	TRBD1	.	TRBJ2-1	TGCGCCAGCAGCTACACGACAGGGATAGGCAATGAGCAGTTCTTC	CASSYTTGIGNEQFF
TRBV7-3	.	once	TRBJ2-2	TGTGCCAGCAGCTGGGGCAGCACCGGGGAGCTGTTTTTT	CASSWGSTGELFF
TRBV28	.	.	TRBJ1-2	TGTGCCAGCAGTTCCACCTCACAGGTGTTCTATGGCTACACCTTC	CASSSTSQVFYGYTF
TRBV7-3	TRBD2	.	TRBJ2-1	TGTGCCAGCAGCTTAGGGGGACTAGCGGGAGGGAATGAGCAGTTCTTC	CASSLGGLAGGNEQFF
TRBV5-1	.	.	TRBJ2-3	TGCGCCAGCAGCTTCGATAATAGCCTGAGGCAGCAGTATTTT	CASSFDNSLRQQYF
TRBV7-8	.	once	TRBJ1-2	TGTGCCAGCAGCCTCCGGGAGGAATATGGCTACACCTTC	CASSLREEYGYTF
TRBV4-1	.	.	TRBJ1-1	TGCGCCAGCAGCCAAGATCAATCGCAAGCCACTATGAACACTGAAGCTTTCTTT	CASSQDQSQATMNTEAFF
TRBV4-1	TRBD1	.	TRBJ1-1	TGCGCCAGCAGCCCAAGCCCGAGGGGGCGGGCTGAAGCTTTCTTT	CASSPSPRGRAEAFF
TRBV11-3	.	.	TRBJ1-1	TGTGCCAGCAGCTTAGAGGGGACTTTAAACACTGAAGCTTTCTTT	CASSLEGTLNTEAFF
TRBV5-4	.	.	TRBJ1-2	TGTGCCAGCAGCTTGCGACTTATCTATGGCTACACCTTC	CASSLRLIYGYTF
TRBV30	.	.	TRBJ1-3	TGTGCCTGGGTGGGTGGGGCCGATCATGGAAACACCATATATTTT	CAWVGGADHGNTIYF
TRBV11-3	TRBD2	few	TRBJ2-3	TGTGCCACCCAGCGGGAGGAAAACACAGATACGCAGTATTTT	CATQREENTDTQYF
TRBV5-1	TRBD2	.	TRBJ2-3	TGCGCCAGCAGGAGCGGGAGGTCCCCAGATACGCAGTATTTT	CASRSGRSPDTQYF
TRBV10-3	.	few	TRBJ2-7	TGTGCCATCAGTGACACGGACGGGAGTTACGAGCAGTACTTC	CAISDTDGSYEQYF
TRBV7-9	TRBD2	.	TRBJ2-3	TGTGCCAGCAGCTTAGGGCTAGCGGATGGACCGAGGAGCACAGATACGCAGTATTTT	CASSLGLADGPRSTDTQYF
TRBV27	.	.	TRBJ2-7	TGTGCCAGCTTTTTATGGGGGGAGGCCTCCTACGAGCAGTACTTC	CASFLWGEASYEQYF
TRBV11-1	.	.	TRBJ2-7	TGTGCCAGCAGCCTTGTAGGAGGGCCCTTAGCCTACGAGCAGTACTTC	CASSLVGGPLAYEQYF
TRBV7-2	TRBD2	.	TRBJ2-1	TGTGCCAGCAGCCCCGACTCGCTAGCGGGATTGTACAATGAGCAGTTCTTC	CASSPDSLAGLYNEQFF
TRBV6-4	TRBD2	.	TRBJ2-2	TGTGCCAGCAGTGACGGGACTAGCACCGGGGAGCTGTTTTTT	CASSDGTSTGELFF
TRBV6-1	TRBD2	.	TRBJ2-3	TGTGCCAGCAGTGCGACTAGCGGGGGATACACAGATACGCAGTATTTT	CASSATSGGYTDTQYF
TRBV2	TRBD2	.	TRBJ2-5	TGTGCCAGCAGTGGCGTTTACTTTGGCGGGAGAGGGGAGACCCAGTACTTC	CASSGVYFGGRGETQYF
TRBV5-1	TRBD1	.	TRBJ2-1	TGCGCCAGCAGCTGGGGGGGACAGGGATTCGATGAGCAGTTCTTC	CASSWGGQGFDEQFF
TRBV6-5	TRBD2	once	TRBJ2-1	TGTGCCAGCAGTTCTCAGACCGGGACTAGCGGCAATGAGCAGTTCTTC	CASSSQTGTSGNEQFF
TRBV7-9	.	.	TRBJ1-1	TGTGCCAGCAACCCGACACGTGTGAACACTGAAGCTTTCTTT	CASNPTRVNTEAFF
TRBV28	TRBD1	.	TRBJ2-3	TGTGCCACCGGGGACGACAGGGGGCCTGCAGATACGCAGTATTTT	CATGDDRGPADTQYF
TRBV29-1	.	.	TRBJ1-2	TGCAGCGTTGAAGTCCTATTTTCTGGCTACACCTTC	CSVEVLFSGYTF
TRBV27	TRBD1	.	TRBJ2-7	TGTGCCAGCAGTTTGGTCCCCGGGACAGAGGTGTACGAGCAGTACTTC	CASSLVPGTEVYEQYF
TRBV5-1	.	.	TRBJ1-5	TGCGCCAGCAGCTTGGGGTCGGGCAATCAGCCCCAGCATTTT	CASSLGSGNQPQHF
TRBV28	.	.	TRBJ2-3	TGTGCCAGCACCCCCGAAGCCGCTAGCACAGATACGCAGTATTTT	CASTPEAASTDTQYF
TRBV28	.	.	TRBJ2-5	TGTGCCAGCAGCCCCATCGATTTGGGCAGGGCCATCCAAGAGACCCAGTACTTC	CASSPIDLGRAIQETQYF
TRBV29-1	TRBD1	.	TRBJ1-4	TGCAGCGTTGTTTCGGCGACAGGGGGGGGGAAACTGTTTTTT	CSVVSATGGGKLFF
TRBV6-1	.	few	TRBJ1-2	TGTGCCAGCAGTGTTTTTCGGACAGTTAACTATGGCTACACCTTC	CASSVFRTVNYGYTF
TRBV6-5	.	.	TRBJ1-2	TGTGCCAGCAGTACGACAGGCTATGGCTACACCTTC	CASSTTGYGYTF
TRBV5-1	TRBD1	.	TRBJ2-1	TGCGCCAGCAGCCCCGGGGACAGAACGGGGAATGAGCAGTTCTTC	CASSPGDRTGNEQFF
TRBV7-3	TRBD1	.	TRBJ2-2	TGTGCCAGCAGCTTAGGGCCAGGGGGCTTTGGCGGGGAGCTGTTTTTT	CASSLGPGGFGGELFF
TRBV19	TRBD1	.	TRBJ1-2	TGTGCCAGTAGTGCCCAGCGGAGGGGGCTTGGCTACACCTTC	CASSAQRRGLGYTF
TRBV30	TRBD2	.	TRBJ2-5	TGTGCCTGGAGTGTAACCCCGGCGGGACTAGGGATTGAGACCCAGTACTTC	CAWSVTPAGLGIETQYF
TRBV11-2	.	.	TRBJ2-7	TGTGCCAGCAGCTTAGGCGGGACCGACTCCTACGAGCAGTACTTC	CASSLGGTDSYEQYF
TRBV2	TRBD1	.	TRBJ2-7	TGTGCCAGCCGTTTACTGGGTACAGGGGGCTCATACGAGCAGTACTTC	CASRLLGTGGSYEQYF
TRBV12-5	TRBD1	once	TRBJ1-1	TGTGCTAGTGGTACACCAGGGGGTGGTATTCCCTCTGAAGCTTTCTTT	CASGTPGGGIPSEAFF
TRBV6-1	TRBD1	.	TRBJ2-2	TGTGCCAGCAGTCACAGGGGCGCGAACACCGGGGAGCTGTTTTTT	CASSHRGANTGELFF
TRBV27	TRBD2	.	TRBJ2-1	TGTGCCAGCAGTCTGACTAGCGGGAGCGCGAATGAGCAGTTCTTC	CASSLTSGSANEQFF
TRBV5-4	TRBD1	.	TRBJ2-7	TGTGCCAGCAGCAAGATAACCGGGACAGGGTCCTACGAGCAGTACTTC	CASSKITGTGSYEQYF